These 15 T cell receptor beta chains came from one sample sequenced in a study of T cells after yellow fever vaccination. TCRdb re-analysed the 5' RACE reads in MiXCR, keeping a single row per CDR3 protein. The sample contains approximately 550,000 distinct CDR3 sequences, roughly 14% of which appear only once. The sample here was PBMCs, taken on the day of the yellow fever booster vaccination. These receptor sequences come from a man aged 30 to 45 who received the YFV17D yellow fever vaccine.

The chain carries TRBV19 and TRBJ2-3; D is undetermined. Germline V CDR1 and CDR2: LNHDA, SQIVND (reference sequence). This CDR3 has 15 residues. Between the trimmed V and J ends, which lost 3 bases and 1 base, there was a span of 11 bases. The DNA of the CDR3 is TGTGCCAGTAGTATCCAAGGGATGCGCACAGATACGCAGTATTTT. It codes for CASSIQGMRTDTQYF.

The chain links TRBV6-5 to TRBJ2-1; D is uncertain. CDR3 length: 15 residues. The V end lost 0 bases, the J end lost 5 bases, and 11 bases lay between the germline ends. Germline V CDR1 and CDR2: MNHEY, SVGAGI. This CDR3 reads CASSYSRWTNNEQFF. The CDR3 nucleotides are TGTGCCAGCAGTTACTCGAGGTGGACGAACAATGAGCAGTTCTTC.

The chain carries TRBV2 and TRBJ1-5; 8 bases line up with TRBD1. With 11 bases clipped from V and 7 bases from J, the junction kept 10 bases outside the gene matches. Germline CDR1 is SNHLY and CDR2 is FYNNEI. The CDR3 runs 13 residues. CDR3 nucleotides: TGTGCCGGGAACAGGGGGACCGGACAGCCCCAGCATTTT. This gives the protein CAGNRGTGQPQHF. The full variable domain, its missing parts supplied by reference TRBV2 and TRBJ1-5, is EPEVTQTPSHQVTQMGQEVILRCVPISNHLYFYWYRQILGQKVEFLVSFYNNEISEKSEIFDDQFSVERPDGSNFTLKIRSTKLEDSAMYFCAGNRGTGQPQHFGDGTRLSIL.

This chain links TRBV10-3 with TRBJ2-7; unclear D gene. Germline assignment: CDR1 ENHRY and CDR2 SYGVKD. Deletions cut 5 bases from V and 3 bases from J, with 14 bases between. The CDR3 is 14 residues long. The CDR3 reads CAISTGSYGYEQYF. Written as DNA, the CDR3 is TGTGCCATCAGTACCGGGTCCTATGGCTACGAGCAGTACTTC.

V and J are TRBV27 and TRBJ2-7; D call uncertain. In germline, CDR1 is MNHEY, CDR2 SMNVEV (reference sequence). This CDR3 has 15 residues. V dropped 5 bases and J dropped 2 bases, with 16 bases sitting between them. The CDR3 DNA is TGTGCCAGCAGTGAAGGAGCGAGATCAACCTACGAGCAGTACTTC. Protein product: CASSEGARSTYEQYF.

The chain links TRBV7-2 to TRBJ2-1; 14 nucleotides match TRBD2. The CDR3 length is 16 residues. The ends lost 4 bases at V and 7 bases at J; junction bases unmatched: 6. CDR1 is SGHTA, CDR2 FQGNSA, per germline. Written as DNA, the CDR3 is TGTGCCAGCAGCTCCCGGACTAGCGGGAGGTTGAATGAGCAGTTCTTC. Translation: CASSSRTSGRLNEQFF.

This clonotype has just a few counts. This chain links TRBV18 with TRBJ1-1; the D gene is possibly TRBD1 (5 bases). The CDR3 spans 17 residues. V shed 2 bases and J shed 3 bases, with 19 bases lying between them. Germline CDR1 is KGHSH and CDR2 is LQKENI. The CDR3 DNA follows: TGTGCCAGCTCACCAAGGGGACGGGCAGGTGAAGACACTGAAGCTTTCTTT. It yields the protein CASSPRGRAGEDTEAFF.

The V and J genes are TRBV27 and TRBJ2-5; the match to TRBD2 covers 9 bases. CDR3 length: 16 amino acids. Germline trimming cut 5 bases from V and 4 bases from J; bases unmatched to any gene: 11. CDR1 and CDR2 from the germline V gene are MNHEY and SMNVEV (reference sequence). DNA for the CDR3: TGTGCCAGCAGTCAAACCCCGGGACTAGCTACAGAGACCCAGTACTTC. The encoded protein is CASSQTPGLATETQYF.

The chain links TRBV4-1 to TRBJ2-7, with TRBD1 matching over 8 bases. Germline loops: CDR1 MGHRA, CDR2 YSYEKL. V lost 1 base and J lost 2; bases outside the gene matches: 4. CDR3 length equals 15 residues. Written as DNA, the CDR3 is TGCGCCAGCAGCCAAGGACCAGGGGGCACCTACGAGCAGTACTTC. The encoded protein is CASSQGPGGTYEQYF.

The V and J genes are TRBV27 and TRBJ2-3; D gene ambiguous. V lost 3 bases to trimming and J lost 4 bases, with 11 bases between them. This CDR3 contains 14 residues. Germline CDR1 and CDR2: MNHEY and SMNVEV (reference sequence). CDR3 sequence (DNA): TGTGCCAGCAGTTTGATGGATGGCGCAGATACGCAGTATTTT. Protein: CASSLMDGADTQYF.

This clonotype was picked up a small number of times. CDR3 in amino acids: CSVAELTGFTFF. The CDR3 DNA sequence: TGCAGCGTTGCCGAACTTACAGGGTTTACGTTCTTC. V gene TRBV29-1 combines with J gene TRBJ2-1, with D perhaps matching TRBD1 (6 bases). There are 12 residues in the CDR3. The V gene lost 4 bases and the J gene lost 15 bases, with 19 bases spanning the gap. The germline CDR1 and CDR2 sequences are SQVTM and ANQGSEA.

The V call is TRBV5-1, the J call TRBJ1-1, with D possibly TRBD1 on 6 matching bases. CDR1 and CDR2 from the germline V gene are SGHRS and YFSETQ. This CDR3 has 14 residues. Trimming removed 5 bases from V and 4 bases from J, with 15 bases in between. The CDR3 coding sequence is TGCGCCAGCAGTGACGGGGGCTTGGGCACTGAAGCTTTCTTT. It translates to CASSDGGLGTEAFF.

This clonotype occurred a few times. The chain is built from TRBV6-1 and TRBJ1-4; no reliable D call. The germline CDR1 and CDR2 sequences are MNHNS and SASEGT. CDR3 length: 14 residues. Deletions cut 5 bases from V and 0 bases from J, with 7 bases between. In DNA form, the CDR3 reads TGTGCCAGCAGTCAATTTGCAACTAATGAAAAACTGTTTTTT. Translated, it gives CASSQFATNEKLFF.

The rearrangement joins TRBV20-1 to TRBJ2-7, with 7 bases fitting TRBD2. The CDR3 has 15 residues. Germline V CDR1 and CDR2: DFQATT, SNEGSKA (reference sequence). V was clipped by 0 bases and J by 1 base; unmatched bases: 6. In DNA, the CDR3 is TGCAGTGCTAGAGATTGGGCGGGAGCTTCCTACGAGCAGTACTTC. Residues: CSARDWAGASYEQYF.

This clonotype was picked up many times. DNA of the CDR3: TGTGCCAGCAGCCCACTCTCTCTAGGATACGAGCAGTACTTC. This gives the protein CASSPLSLGYEQYF. The J gene is TRBJ2-7, the V gene TRBV7-6, with D hard to call. Trimming removed 5 bases from V and 4 bases from J, with 15 bases in between. Per the germline V gene, CDR1 is SGHVS and CDR2 is FNYEAQ. This CDR3 has 14 residues.